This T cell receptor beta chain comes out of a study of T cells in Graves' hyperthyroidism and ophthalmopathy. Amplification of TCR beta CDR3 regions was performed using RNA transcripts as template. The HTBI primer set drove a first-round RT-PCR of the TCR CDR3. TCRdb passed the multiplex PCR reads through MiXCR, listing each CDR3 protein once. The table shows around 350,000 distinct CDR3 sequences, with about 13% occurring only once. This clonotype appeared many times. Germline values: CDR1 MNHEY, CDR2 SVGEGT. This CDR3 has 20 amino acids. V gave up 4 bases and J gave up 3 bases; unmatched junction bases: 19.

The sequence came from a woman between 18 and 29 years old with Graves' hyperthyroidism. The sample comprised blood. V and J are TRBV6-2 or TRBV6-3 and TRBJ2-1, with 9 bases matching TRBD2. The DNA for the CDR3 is TGTGCCAGCAGTTCTACCGGGCCAGGGACTAGCCGTTCTCTCTACAATGAGCAGTTCTTC. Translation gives CASSSTGPGTSRSLYNEQFF.